Presented here are 10 T cell receptor beta chains from one specimen sequenced in a study of metastatic and nonmetastatic thyroid tumors. No patient received treatment before thyroid surgery. TCRdb reassembled clones from the PCR reads with MiXCR. Of tens of thousands of clones listed, around 14% are singletons. The specimen sequenced was blood. Source of these receptors: a male donor with papillary thyroid cancer or a benign thyroid nodule (not recorded which). Some clones in this sample may be carry-over from other donors' samples.

Of note for this clone: Sequence at one end of the junction differs from germline and may be a read error. This chain joins TRBV6-2 or TRBV6-3 and TRBJ1-1, with TRBD1 matching over 9 bases. Germline assignment: CDR1 MNHEY and CDR2 SVGEGT. CDR3 length: 15 amino acids. This CDR3 is CASKEQGAFITDAFF. The CDR3 DNA sequence: TGTGCCAGCAAGGAACAGGGGGCTTTTATCACTGACGCTTTCTTT.

A note on this clone: This may be a read error: a much more frequent sequence differs by one nucleotide. This chain connects TRBV6-1 to TRBJ1-5; 9 bases fit TRBD1. CDR3 size: 15 residues. Germline V gene data show CDR1 as MNHNS and CDR2 as SASEGT. CDR3 DNA sequence: TGTGCCAGCGGTGAGGCACAGGGGGCAGGGCAGCCCCAGCATTTT. Encoded protein: CASGEAQGAGQPQHF.

This clone was counted ten times or more. The V and J genes are TRBV2 and TRBJ2-6; tentative D call: TRBD1 (5 bases). Trimming took 6 bases from V and 2 from J, leaving 11 bases between them. The CDR3 consists of 15 residues. Germline lookup yields CDR1 SNHLY and CDR2 FYNNEI. The CDR3 nucleotides read TGTGCCAGCAGCCCGACAGAGACTGGGGCCAACGTCCTGACTTTC. Translating gives CASSPTETGANVLTF.

Many counts were recorded for this clone. The V gene is TRBV10-2, the J gene TRBJ2-2, with unresolved D. CDR1 is WSHSY and CDR2 is SAAADI in the germline V gene. V was cut by 6 bases and J by 7 bases, with 9 bases left in between. This CDR3 region has 12 residues. The CDR3: CASRRPGGELFF. CDR3 nucleotides: TGCGCCAGCAGGAGGCCAGGCGGGGAGCTGTTTTTT.

This clone has at least ten counts. The chain joins TRBV30 to TRBJ1-2; no reliable D call. This CDR3 region has 15 residues. The V end lost 4 bases, the J end lost 4 bases, and 19 bases lay between the germline ends. Looked up from germline, CDR1 is GTSNPN and CDR2 is SVGIG (reference sequence). This chain's CDR3 is CAWIREGPSFYGYTF. The CDR3 region has the DNA TGTGCCTGGATTCGAGAGGGCCCGTCTTTCTATGGCTACACCTTC. Full variable domain (outside the CDR3, taken from reference TRBV30 and TRBJ1-2): SQTIHQWPATLVQPVGSPLSLECTVEGTSNPNLYWYRQAAGRGLQLLFYSVGIGQISSEVPQNLSASRPQDRQFILSSKKLLLSDSGFYLCAWIREGPSFYGYTFGSGTRLTVV.

This clone was detected many times. V and J are TRBV11-2 and TRBJ1-5; 10 bases map to TRBD1. Germline CDR1 reads SGHAT; CDR2 reads FQNNGV. The CDR3 runs to 17 residues. V shed 0 bases and J 6 bases; nucleotides not matched to a gene: 8. The CDR3 protein is CASSLDATGGPSQPQHF. The CDR3 bases are TGTGCCAGCAGCTTAGACGCGACAGGGGGCCCCAGTCAGCCCCAGCATTTT.

About this clone: A much larger clone sits a single nucleotide away, making a read error possible. The V call is TRBV9, the J call TRBJ2-5; 9 nucleotides align to TRBD1. V was pared by 1 base and J by 5 bases, with 9 bases of the junction left unmatched. The CDR3 covers 16 residues. Germline CDR1 reads SGDLS; CDR2 reads YYNGEE. The CDR3 spells CASSVSGQGSGETQYF. The DNA for the CDR3 is TGTGCCAGCAGCGTATCTGGACAGGGGTCCGGGGAGACCCAGTACTTC.

This clone was seen at least ten times. This chain uses TRBV9 with TRBJ1-3, with D unclear. The germline V and J ends were trimmed by 0 bases and 1 base, with 11 bases remaining between them. Germline-derived CDR1 and CDR2 are SGDLS and YYNGEE. The CDR3 loop spans 16 amino acids. The chain's CDR3 is CASSVVPTGSGNTIYF. CDR3 nucleotides: TGTGCCAGCAGCGTAGTACCAACGGGGTCTGGAAACACCATATATTTT.

The table lists this clone with many counts. The chain has TRBV20-1 and TRBJ1-5, with D unresolved. The CDR3 has 16 amino acids. CDR1 is DFQATT and CDR2 is SNEGSKA in the germline V gene (reference sequence). Trimming removed 1 base from V and 0 bases from J, with 13 bases in between. CDR3 DNA: TGCAGTGCTAGAGGGGGATCCAGCGATAGCAATCAGCCCCAGCATTTT. It translates to CSARGGSSDSNQPQHF.

This clone was seen at least ten times. The chain has TRBV27 and TRBJ2-1; D uncertain. V lost 0 bases to trimming and J lost 4 bases, with 7 bases between them. Germline V gene sequence: CDR1 MNHEY, CDR2 SMNVEV (reference sequence). The CDR3 runs to 14 residues. CDR3 DNA sequence: TGTGCCAGCAGTTTATCGAGAGCATACAATGAGCAGTTCTTC. It is translated as CASSLSRAYNEQFF.